These 10 T cell receptor beta chains share one sample of origin, sequenced in a study of blood T cells in healthy people across ages. A second PCR, run for about 7 to 11 cycles, used a sample-barcoded 5' primer plus a J-beta primer mix. MiXCR, applied by TCRdb to the 5' RACE reads, yields one record per CDR3 protein. The sample carries hundreds of thousands of distinct CDR3 sequences, 24% recorded once. The same sample was also used in a study of T cells of mothers and their children.

The specimen sequenced was blood. All receptors derive from a boy younger than 18 in good health.

The chain links TRBV7-2 to TRBJ2-7, with D possibly TRBD1 on 5 matching bases. This CDR3 is built from 15 residues. Germline assignment: CDR1 SGHTA and CDR2 FQGNSA. Trimming removed 1 base at V and 2 bases at J, with 12 bases between. The CDR3 region is CASSLGRGPPYEQYF. The CDR3 DNA reads TGTGCCAGCAGCTTAGGTAGGGGTCCTCCCTACGAGCAGTACTTC.

The V gene is TRBV10-3, the J gene TRBJ2-5, with 8 bases matching TRBD1. Germline V CDR1 and CDR2: ENHRY, SYGVKD. Germline trimming cut 10 bases from V and 2 bases from J; bases unmatched to any gene: 9. This CDR3 comprises 14 residues. This CDR3 reads CATSPRTGQETQYF. For the CDR3, the DNA is TGTGCCACCAGCCCCCGGACAGGGCAAGAGACCCAGTACTTC.

The chain uses TRBV20-1 and TRBJ1-6; 12 nucleotides agree with TRBD1. CDR3 length equals 15 residues. Germline CDR1 DFQATT, CDR2 SNEGSKA (reference sequence). J lost 10 bases, V lost 5 bases, and 9 bases had no gene match. The CDR3 DNA reads as TGCAGTGCTTACCGGGACAGGGGGCTTAAATCACCCCTCCACTTT. Translating it yields CSAYRDRGLKSPLHF.

Only a few counts were recorded for this clonotype. Here the CDR3 DNA reads TGTGCCAGCAGCCCCTCCGGGGGTTGGGGTGAAAAACTGTTTTTT. Translated: CASSPSGGWGEKLFF. The chain employs TRBV7-3 and TRBJ1-4, with D maybe TRBD1 (5 bases). CDR1 SGHTA and CDR2 FQGTGA come from the germline V gene. V lost 5 bases and J lost 7, with 17 bases in between. This CDR3 is built from 15 residues.

The chain combines TRBV29-1 with TRBJ2-5; TRBD1 or TRBD2 may be the D gene (5 bases each). V lost 4 bases and J lost 1, with 10 bases in between. Germline lookup yields CDR1 SQVTM and CDR2 ANQGSEA. This CDR3 has 13 amino acids. In DNA, the CDR3 is TGCAGCGTTGCGGGACGCTTCCAAGAGACCCAGTACTTC. Encoded protein: CSVAGRFQETQYF.

The chain couples TRBV7-2 to TRBJ2-7, with 14 bases identical to TRBD2. The last part of the DNA fits TRBJ2-5 better; the J call may be wrong. The germline V gene encodes CDR1 SGHTA and CDR2 FQGNSA. This CDR3 spans 17 amino acids. The CDR3 nucleotides are TGTGCCAGCAGCTTTGGAGCGACTAGCGGGGGGGCGAAGACCCAGTACTTC. Translated, it gives CASSFGATSGGAKTQYF.

V is TRBV5-1 and J is TRBJ1-2, with TRBD1 identical over 7 bases. After removal of 0 bases from V and 3 bases from J, the junction contained 11 bases not matched to a gene. CDR1 is SGHRS, CDR2 YFSETQ, per germline. The CDR3 runs to 17 residues. The CDR3 loop is CASSLGRGGGSYYGYTF. Here the CDR3 DNA reads TGCGCCAGCAGCTTGGGCAGGGGAGGGGGCTCCTACTATGGCTACACCTTC. Together with reference TRBV5-1 and TRBJ1-2, the CDR3 gives the full variable domain: KAGVTQTPRYLIKTRGQQVTLSCSPISGHRSVSWYQQTPGQGLQFLFEYFSETQRNKGNFPGRFSGRQFSNSRSEMNVSTLELGDSALYLCASSLGRGGGSYYGYTFGSGTRLTVV.

V usage is TRBV20-1 and J usage is TRBJ2-3; D perhaps matches TRBD1 (7 bases). The CDR3 has 17 residues. Germline loops: CDR1 DFQATT, CDR2 SNEGSKA (reference sequence). Trimming removed 0 bases from V and 3 bases from J, with 19 bases in between. The CDR3 DNA is TGCAGTGCTAGAGATCGAAGCGGCGCAGGGGGGACAGATACGCAGTATTTT. Translating gives CSARDRSGAGGTDTQYF.

V is TRBV20-1 and J is TRBJ2-5, with D perhaps matching TRBD1 or TRBD2 (5 bases each). The CDR3 contains 15 residues. Deletions cut 1 base from V and 1 base from J, with 13 bases between. CDR1 and CDR2 (germline): DFQATT, SNEGSKA (reference sequence). The CDR3 DNA follows: TGCAGTGCTAGAGCGGCAGGGAGTGCCCAAGAGACCCAGTACTTC. Translated, it gives CSARAAGSAQETQYF.

V usage is TRBV12-3 or TRBV12-4 and J usage is TRBJ2-3, with D possibly being TRBD2 (5 bases). The CDR3 covers 12 residues. The germline V and J ends were trimmed by 6 bases and 8 bases, with 12 bases remaining between them. CDR3: CASSPRRGTQYF. Written as DNA, the CDR3 is TGTGCCAGCAGCCCTCGTCGGGGTACGCAGTATTTT.